Sequencing of this T cell receptor beta chain was carried out in a study of Ad26.COV2.S vaccination and SARS-CoV-2 variants. Study results and caveats: Placebo and vaccine recipients had non-spike TCR breadth that was similar. Substantial post-vaccination breadth of spike-specific CD8+ and CD4+ T cell responses was reported. Placebo recipients had lower spike-specific TCR breadth than vaccine recipients. Analyses that measured TCR breadth and depth may have underestimated total T cell responses.

This clone was counted only a few times. Its target is not known. TCRdb's copy holds only in-frame clones and misses some; the assay was immunoSEQ multiplex PCR. Here the sample spans roughly 180,000 clones, roughly 85% being singletons. V lost 1 base, J lost 8 bases, and 14 bases lay in between. The germline CDR1 and CDR2 sequences are SEHNR and FQNEAQ (reference sequence). This CDR3 contains 14 residues. The rearrangement links TRBV7-9 to TRBJ1-1; TRBD1 might be the D (5 bases). The material was peripheral blood, obtained after recovery from COVID-19. This TCR was sampled from a human donor who had recovered from COVID-19. The CDR3, as DNA: TGTGCCAGCAGCTTAGTAGGGGCCCCTTCCGAAGCTTTCTTT. The encoded protein is CASSLVGAPSEAFF. The whole variable domain, remainder taken from reference TRBV7-9 and TRBJ1-1, is DTGVSQNPRHKITKRGQNVTFRCDPISEHNRLYWYRQTLGQGPEFLTYFQNEAQLEKSRLLSDRFSAERPKGSFSTLEIQRTEQGDSAMYLCASSLVGAPSEAFFGQGTRLTVV.